This T cell receptor beta chain was sequenced for a study of beta chain features in type 1 diabetes. Investigators reverse transcribed all isolated RNA, so they sequenced expressed TCRB transcripts. Deep immunoSEQ sequencing covered naive, central memory and regulatory T cell samples. Data came from immunoSEQ multiplex PCR; TCRdb stores just in-frame clones and leaves some out. The data show roughly 310,000 clones, 8% to 13% seen once. A word on this clone: Its specificity is not known.

Study outcomes and limitations: A cDNA-based sequencing approach could over-represent cells with high TCR expression.

Per the germline V gene, CDR1 is SGDLS and CDR2 is YYNGEE. The V gene end was trimmed by 2 bases and the J gene end by 5 bases; junction bases not matched to a gene: 16. The CDR3 loop spans 19 amino acids. In total, each donor contributed a single heparinised blood draw that averaged around 100 mL. The sample was naive CD4+ T cells from blood. This chain uses TRBV9 with TRBJ2-5; 12 bases align to TRBD2. The sequence was obtained from a woman in her twenties or thirties in good health. CDR3 in amino acids: CASSVGPGLAGEGGETQYF. The CDR3 DNA reads TGTGCCAGCAGCGTGGGCCCGGGACTAGCGGGCGAGGGGGGGGAGACCCAGTACTTC.